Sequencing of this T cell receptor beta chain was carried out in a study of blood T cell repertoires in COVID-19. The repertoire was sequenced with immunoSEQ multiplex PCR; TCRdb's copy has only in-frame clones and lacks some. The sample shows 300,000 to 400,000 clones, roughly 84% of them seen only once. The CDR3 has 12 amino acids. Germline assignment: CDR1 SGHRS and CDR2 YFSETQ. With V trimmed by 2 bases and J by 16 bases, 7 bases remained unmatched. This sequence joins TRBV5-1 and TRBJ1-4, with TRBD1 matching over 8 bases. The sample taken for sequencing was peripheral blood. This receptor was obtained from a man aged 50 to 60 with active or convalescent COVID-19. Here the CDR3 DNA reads TGCGCCAGCAGCTTAATGGGACAGGATCCGTTTTTT. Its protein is CASSLMGQDPFF.